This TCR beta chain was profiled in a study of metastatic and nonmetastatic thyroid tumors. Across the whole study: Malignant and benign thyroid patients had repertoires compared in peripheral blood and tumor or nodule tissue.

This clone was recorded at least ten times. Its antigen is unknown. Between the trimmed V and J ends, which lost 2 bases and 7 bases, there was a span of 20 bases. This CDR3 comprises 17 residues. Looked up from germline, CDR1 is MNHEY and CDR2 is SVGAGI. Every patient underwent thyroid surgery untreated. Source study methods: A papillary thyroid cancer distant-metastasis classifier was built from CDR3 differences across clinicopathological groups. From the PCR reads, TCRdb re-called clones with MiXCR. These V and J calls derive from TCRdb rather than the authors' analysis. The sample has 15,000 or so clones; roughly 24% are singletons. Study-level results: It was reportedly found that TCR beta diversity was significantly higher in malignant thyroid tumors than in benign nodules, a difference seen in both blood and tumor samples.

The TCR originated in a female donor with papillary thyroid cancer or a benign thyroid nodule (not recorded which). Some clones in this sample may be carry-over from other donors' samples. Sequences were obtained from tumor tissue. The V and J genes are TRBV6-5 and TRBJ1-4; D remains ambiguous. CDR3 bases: TGTGCCAGCAGTTACCGGGATTCCTCGCGCCGGTTTGAAAAACTGTTTTTT. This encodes CASSYRDSSRRFEKLFF.